Below are 12 T cell receptor beta chains sequenced from a single sample in a study of cytotoxic CD8 clonotypes in ibrutinib-treated CLL. Sequencing used immunoSEQ multiplex PCR; TCRdb keeps in-frame clones, though not all of them. The data contain about 160,000 clones, about 88% of them singletons. Sample: PBMCs, taken at disease progression, from a patient treated with ibrutinib. The receptors here all came from a human donor with chronic lymphocytic leukemia.

This chain uses TRBV7-3 with TRBJ2-1; 10 bases are shared with TRBD2. The J segment lost 0 bases and the V segment lost 3 bases, leaving 5 bases of the junction unmatched. This CDR3 is built from 17 residues. The germline V gene encodes CDR1 SGHTA and CDR2 FQGTGA. For the CDR3, the DNA is TGTGCCAGCAGCTTCCCCTCTAGCGGGAGCTCCTACAATGAGCAGTTCTTC. Its translation is CASSFPSSGSSYNEQFF.

The chain joins TRBV28 to TRBJ1-5; no definite D call. The germline CDR1 and CDR2 sequences are MDHEN and SYDVKM. The CDR3 length is 16 residues. Trimming removed 2 bases from V and 0 bases from J, with 11 bases in between. The CDR3 reads CASSLVGRNSNQPQHF. The CDR3 nucleotides are TGTGCCAGCAGTTTAGTGGGGAGAAATAGCAATCAGCCCCAGCATTTT.

For this clone: Other DNA sequences from this sample encode an identical CDR3 as well. The chain combines TRBV6-5 with TRBJ2-3; TRBD2 matches at 12 bases. CDR3 length: 15 amino acids. The germline gives CDR1 MNHEY, CDR2 SVGAGI. V lost 6 bases to trimming and J lost 1 base; unmatched junction nucleotides: 2. CDR3 in amino acids: CASSRTSGGTDTQYF. CDR3 bases: TGTGCCAGCAGCCGGACTAGCGGGGGCACAGATACGCAGTATTTT.

The chain recombines TRBV9 with TRBJ2-7; 10 bases line up with TRBD1. The CDR3 covers 15 residues. CDR1 and CDR2 (germline): SGDLS, YYNGEE. J was trimmed by 3 bases and V by 0 bases; bases with no gene match: 3. This chain's CDR3 is CASSVGTGGFYEQYF. The DNA for the CDR3 is TGTGCCAGCAGCGTAGGGACAGGGGGGTTCTACGAGCAGTACTTC. Full variable domain (missing parts from reference TRBV9 and TRBJ2-7): DSGVTQTPKHLITATGQRVTLRCSPRSGDLSVYWYQQSLDQGLQFLIQYYNGEERAKGNILERFSAQQFPDLHSELNLSSLELGDSALYFCASSVGTGGFYEQYFGPGTRLTVT.

This chain links TRBV5-6 with TRBJ1-2, with D maybe TRBD1 (5 bases). Germline lookup yields CDR1 SGHDT and CDR2 YYEEEE. CDR3 length: 15 amino acids. The V end lost 6 bases, the J end lost 3 bases, and 18 bases lay between the germline ends. CDR3 nucleotide sequence: TGTGCCAGCACCCGTCCGGGGCAAGGGGACTATGGCTACACCTTC. Translated: CASTRPGQGDYGYTF.

A single count supports this clone. J is TRBJ2-3 and V is TRBV11-3; no clear D gene. V lost 8 bases and J 5 bases, leaving 17 bases between the germline ends. From germline, CDR1 is SGHNT and CDR2 YENEEA. This CDR3 comprises 14 residues. CDR3 in amino acids: CASARGFWEDTQYF. The CDR3 DNA follows: TGTGCCAGCGCTCGAGGCTTCTGGGAAGATACGCAGTATTTT.

In DNA form, the CDR3 reads TGTGCCAGCAGCCCACTAGCGGGGGAAGATACGCAGTATTTT. Translating gives CASSPLAGEDTQYF. This chain uses TRBV7-9 with TRBJ2-3, with TRBD2 matching 11 bases. The V gene end was trimmed by 5 bases and the J gene end by 5 bases; junction bases not matched to a gene: 3. This CDR3 spans 14 amino acids. Germline loops: CDR1 SEHNR, CDR2 FQNEAQ (reference sequence). The variable domain in full, with the rest retrieved from reference TRBV7-9 and TRBJ2-3, is DTGVSQNPRHKITKRGQNVTFRCDPISEHNRLYWYRQTLGQGPEFLTYFQNEAQLEKSRLLSDRFSAERPKGSFSTLEIQRTEQGDSAMYLCASSPLAGEDTQYFGPGTRLTVL.

The rearrangement uses TRBV4-1 and TRBJ1-2; D perhaps matches TRBD1 (6 bases). The germline gives CDR1 MGHRA, CDR2 YSYEKL. This CDR3 is built from 15 residues. Between the trimmed V and J ends, which lost 3 bases and 7 bases, there was a span of 18 bases. This chain's CDR3 is CASSQKSDSTSGYTF. The DNA for the CDR3 is TGCGCCAGCAGCCAGAAATCGGACAGTACTAGTGGCTACACCTTC.

The CDR3 DNA follows: TGCGCCAGCAGTGCGGGGGATGACACTGAAGCTTTCTTT. It is translated as CASSAGDDTEAFF. This chain joins TRBV10-2 and TRBJ1-1, with a tentative D call TRBD1 (5 bases). This CDR3 comprises 13 residues. The germline V gene encodes CDR1 WSHSY and CDR2 SAAADI. The V end lost 4 bases, the J end lost 3 bases, and 9 bases lay between the germline ends.

This chain joins TRBV12-1 and TRBJ1-5; the listed D gene, TRBD1, was not tested against the DNA. TRBV12-1 is assigned pseudogene status. The length of the CDR3 is 14 residues. The DNA of the CDR3 is TGTGCCAGCAGGTCCAGGGGGCCGAGACAGCCCCAGCATTTT. It codes for CASRSRGPRQPQHF.

V is TRBV2 and J is TRBJ2-3; D possibly corresponds to TRBD2 (6 bases). Germline CDR1 SNHLY, CDR2 FYNNEI. Trimming shortened V by 7 bases and J by 2 bases, and 13 bases separated the two germline ends. The CDR3 totals 14 residues. The CDR3 loop reads CASIPRGITDTQYF. The CDR3 bases are TGTGCCAGCATTCCCCGGGGGATCACAGATACGCAGTATTTT.

The chain has TRBV11-3 and TRBJ2-7; the D is unclear. Trimming took off 2 bases at V and 5 bases at J, with 7 bases between the two ends. The CDR3 is 12 residues long. Germline CDR1 SGHNT, CDR2 YENEEA. In nucleotides, the CDR3 is TGTGCCAGCAGCTTATTCCCCGACGAGCAGTACTTC. This encodes CASSLFPDEQYF.